This TCR beta chain was obtained from a study of CD8 T cells in ankylosing spondylitis. General observations from the study: Significant enrichment of disease-linked clones was reported in matched ankylosing spondylitis synovial fluid.

Looked up from germline, CDR1 is MGHRA and CDR2 is YSYEKL. Trimming stripped 3 bases from V and 3 bases from J, with 21 bases between. The CDR3 has 18 residues. Preparation of TCR beta libraries was done by quantitative 5'-RACE with molecular barcodes. TCRdb recomputed calls from the 5' RACE reads with MiXCR, one row per CDR3 protein. The table records 250,000 to 350,000 distinct CDR3 sequences, roughly 20% of them present only once. This clonotype appeared a few times. Its antigen is currently unknown. Material for sequencing was blood, either unsorted or a sorted T cell fraction (not recorded which). The V gene is TRBV4-1, the J gene TRBJ2-1; D might be TRBD2 (7 bases). This TCR came from a female donor with ankylosing spondylitis or in good health (not recorded which). CDR3 bases: TGCGCCAGCAGCCAGGGGGGGCGGGGTTATCCCCACTACAATGAGCAGTTCTTC. This sequence encodes CASSQGGRGYPHYNEQFF.